This T cell receptor beta chain appears in the sequencing data of a study of T cells in Graves' hyperthyroidism and ophthalmopathy (dated by TCRdb to about 2019). Background for the entire study: Peripheral blood samples were taken at initial diagnosis, before any treatment was given. To identify distinguishing TCR V-J signatures, a discovery cohort of about 100 patients was used, comprising 40 to 45 with Graves' ophthalmopathy and some 57 with stable Graves' hyperthyroidism. For training and testing, the 80 to 100 patients in the discovery cohort were randomly divided in a 7:3 ratio. Prospective prediction of ophthalmopathy was tested in an independent validation cohort of some 20 hyperthyroidism patients and 17 patients who later progressed to ophthalmopathy. TCR Vbeta CDR3 sequencing of 135 peripheral blood samples (about 45 ophthalmopathy, under 80 hyperthyroidism and around 17 progressor patients) is reported in the paper. In roughly six Graves' hyperthyroidism patients, the study also compared T-cell repertoires from thyroid tissue with T-cell repertoires from blood. Following sampling, methimazole starting at 30 mg daily was given to hyperthyroidism patients, and high-dose intravenous methylprednisolone was given to ophthalmopathy patients.

The hyperthyroidism patients were between 18 and 65 years old and newly diagnosed, with a disease duration of less than 2 months. Patients with uncontrolled infections, other autoimmune diseases, pregnancy or lactation were excluded. Clinical symptoms, serum thyroxine and TRAb, thyroid ultrasound, and orbital computed tomography formed the basis for the diagnoses. For progressor patients, blood was drawn at the first diagnosis of hyperthyroidism, before any ophthalmopathy symptoms had appeared. PBMCs were isolated from 10 ml of fresh peripheral blood by Ficoll-Paque density gradient centrifugation. Progressor patients were defined as those initially diagnosed with Graves' hyperthyroidism in whom ophthalmopathy developed during follow-up. Total RNA was extracted with Trizol reagent, and quality was checked on an Agilent 2100 Bioanalyzer. TCR beta CDR3 regions were amplified from RNA transcripts. The first round of RT-PCR for the TCR CDR3 was performed with the HTBI primer set and the Qiagen OneStep RT-PCR kit. Libraries were constructed in a second round of multiplex PCR, after which size selection and purification were carried out. The libraries were sequenced on an Illumina HiSeq2000 using paired-end 100 bp reads. Per the authors' processing: SOAPnuke was used to process the raw data, removing reads that contained adapters or uncalled bases, had a mean Phred below 15, or lacked an exact match to the constant primer or identifier. COPE v1.2.5 was used to merge high-quality paired reads, and clonotypes were defined as unique nucleotide sequences. Clonotypes were aligned to IMGT TRBV, TRBD and TRBJ reference segments using MiTCR v1.1. The analysis included only V-J combinations with a frequency above 0.0001, which together covered 99% to 99.2% of the repertoires. A TCS score was defined as the ratio of F50 (clonal expansion) to E x V (chaos), with BLOSUM62-based TCRdist applied between CDR3 peptides within each V-J. Welch's t-statistics and random forest reduced around 520 V-J features to 13, which were used in a naive Bayes classifier (R e1071). The public reads were quality trimmed at Q25 with fastp and then assembled into clones with MiXCR by TCRdb, keeping productive beta chains. Under each unique CDR3 protein, matching rows form one entry showing the most common genes and DNA. The V and J calls come from TCRdb's annotation, not from the publication. Counted in this sample were 250,000 to 300,000 distinct CDR3 sequences; roughly 15% of them appeared once. Jointly, the top ten make up 30% of the sample.

The paper's findings and limits, for the study overall: No statistical method was used to set the sample size in advance, and investigators knew the group allocation. A 13 V-J signature model separated ophthalmopathy from stable hyperthyroidism, with approximately 87% sensitivity and 81% to 82% specificity in cross-validation and 80%/75% in testing. Most expanded thyroid clonotypes (frequency above 0.001) were also detected in blood, a finding suggesting that blood repertoires may reflect thyroid immune responses. During validation, the model predicted progression to ophthalmopathy a median of approximately 6.5 months ahead of onset, with almost 71% sensitivity and around 72% specificity.

This clonotype was counted many times. It has no known antigen specificity. No qualities accompany the bases; no much larger clone lies one base away. This clonotype was sampled from a woman aged 45-65 years with Graves' hyperthyroidism that later progressed to Graves' ophthalmopathy. The sequencing input was blood.

CDR3 protein: CASSLTPAGIAAGELFF. The base sequence is TGTGCCAGCAGCCTTACACCGGCAGGGATCGCAGCCGGGGAGCTGTTTTTT. The chain employs TRBV7-6 and TRBJ2-2; TRBD1 could be the D gene, as 5 bases match. The V end loses 5 bases and the J end loses 6 bases, and a stretch of 22 bases separates them. CDR1 and CDR2 are read off the germline V gene as SGHVS and FNYEAQ. The CDR3 goes from the cysteine to the phenylalanine over 17 residues. Only the CDR3 DNA stays, 51 bases, in frame from base 1.